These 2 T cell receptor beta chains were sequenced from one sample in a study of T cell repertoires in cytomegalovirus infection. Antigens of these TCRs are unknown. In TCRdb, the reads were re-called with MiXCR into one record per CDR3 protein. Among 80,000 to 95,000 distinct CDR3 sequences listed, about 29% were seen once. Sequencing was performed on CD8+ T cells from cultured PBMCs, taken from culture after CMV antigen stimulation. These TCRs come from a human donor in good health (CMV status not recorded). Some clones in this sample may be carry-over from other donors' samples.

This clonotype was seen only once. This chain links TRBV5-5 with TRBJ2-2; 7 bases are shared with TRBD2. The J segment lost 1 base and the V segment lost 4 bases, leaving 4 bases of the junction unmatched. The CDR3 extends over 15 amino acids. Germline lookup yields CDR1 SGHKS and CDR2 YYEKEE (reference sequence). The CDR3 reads CASSPTGGNTGELFF. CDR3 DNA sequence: TGTGCCAGCAGCCCAACGGGGGGGAACACCGGGGAGCTGTTTTTT.

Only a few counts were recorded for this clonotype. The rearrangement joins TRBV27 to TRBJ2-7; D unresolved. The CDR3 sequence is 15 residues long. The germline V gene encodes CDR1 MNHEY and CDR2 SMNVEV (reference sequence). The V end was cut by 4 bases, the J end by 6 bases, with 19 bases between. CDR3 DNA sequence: TGTGCCAGCAGTTCCTACCACGCCAAGCGACTCGAGCAGTACTTC. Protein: CASSSYHAKRLEQYF.